These T cell receptor beta chains were read from a single sample in a study of T cells in Graves' hyperthyroidism and ophthalmopathy. Using its own MiXCR run on the multiplex PCR reads, TCRdb lists one record per CDR3 protein. The sample carries hundreds of thousands of distinct CDR3 sequences, over 15% recorded once. Sequenced sample: blood. The receptors were sampled from a woman between 18 and 29 years old with Graves' hyperthyroidism. Both conserved end residues are part of each CDR3. Fields, in order: clone size, D gene, J gene, V gene, CDR3 DNA, CDR3 protein. D genes are given only for firm matches. Not all rows give a size; the values are once, few, many and, for expanded clones, a class.

clone size: NA; D gene: NA; J gene: TRBJ2-4; V gene: TRBV12-3/TRBV12-4; CDR3 DNA: TGTGCCATCAGCACCGGAGGAGAGATTAAAGAGGCCAAAAACATTCAGTACTTC; CDR3 protein: CAISTGGEIKEAKNIQYF
clone size: many; D gene: NA; J gene: TRBJ1-5; V gene: TRBV6-5; CDR3 DNA: TGTGCCAGCAGTTGGGGGGAGATAAATCAGCCCCAGCATTTT; CDR3 protein: CASSWGEINQPQHF
clone size: many; D gene: NA; J gene: TRBJ2-2; V gene: TRBV12-3/TRBV12-4; CDR3 DNA: TGTGCCAGCAGCCCGTCCGGACCAAGAGGCACCGGGGAGCTGTTTTTT; CDR3 protein: CASSPSGPRGTGELFF
clone size: NA; D gene: NA; J gene: TRBJ2-5; V gene: TRBV7-6; CDR3 DNA: TGTGCCAGCAGCTTAGTAACCGAAGAGACCCAGTACTTC; CDR3 protein: CASSLVTEETQYF
clone size: NA; D gene: NA; J gene: TRBJ2-7; V gene: TRBV4-1; CDR3 DNA: TGCGCCAGCAGCCTTTCTTGGGCCGCGGGTATAGTGTACGAGCAGTACTTC; CDR3 protein: CASSLSWAAGIVYEQYF
clone size: many; D gene: NA; J gene: TRBJ1-1; V gene: TRBV6-5; CDR3 DNA: TGTGCCAGCAGTTACTCGCATATACAGGCTGAAGCTTTCTTT; CDR3 protein: CASSYSHIQAEAFF
clone size: many; D gene: NA; J gene: TRBJ1-1; V gene: TRBV12-3/TRBV12-4; CDR3 DNA: TGTGCCAGCAGTTTCTCGGGGGTAGGGACTGAAGCTTTCTTT; CDR3 protein: CASSFSGVGTEAFF
clone size: few; D gene: TRBD2; J gene: TRBJ2-7; V gene: TRBV6-5; CDR3 DNA: TGTGCCAGCAGTTACGGTAGCGGGGGGGCAGGCGAGCAGTACTTC; CDR3 protein: CASSYGSGGAGEQYF
clone size: many; D gene: TRBD2; J gene: TRBJ2-7; V gene: TRBV28; CDR3 DNA: TGTGCCAGCAGTCCCCGGGAGGGAAGGACCTTGGAGCAGTACTTC; CDR3 protein: CASSPREGRTLEQYF
clone size: many; D gene: NA; J gene: TRBJ2-6; V gene: TRBV4-1; CDR3 DNA: TGCGCCAGCAGCCAACCAGCTACTTTCTCTGGGGCCAACGTCCTGACTTTC; CDR3 protein: CASSQPATFSGANVLTF
clone size: NA; D gene: NA; J gene: TRBJ1-6; V gene: TRBV12-3/TRBV12-4; CDR3 DNA: TGTGCCAGCAGGAGACCGGGACAAGGGAAAAATTCACCCCTCCACTTT; CDR3 protein: CASRRPGQGKNSPLHF
clone size: many; D gene: NA; J gene: TRBJ2-7; V gene: TRBV12-3/TRBV12-4; CDR3 DNA: TGTGCCAGCAGTTTTTATGGCAGGAGCTCCTACGAGCAGTACTTC; CDR3 protein: CASSFYGRSSYEQYF
clone size: many; D gene: NA; J gene: TRBJ2-7; V gene: TRBV2; CDR3 DNA: TGTGCCAGCACCCAAAGCACTCACGAGCAGTACTTC; CDR3 protein: CASTQSTHEQYF
clone size: many; D gene: NA; J gene: TRBJ1-5; V gene: TRBV6-1; CDR3 DNA: TGTGCCAGCAGCGGAACCATGGATCAGCCCCAGCATTTT; CDR3 protein: CASSGTMDQPQHF
clone size: many; D gene: NA; J gene: TRBJ1-1; V gene: TRBV20-1; CDR3 DNA: TGCAGTGCTAGAGGTCATCATGAAGCTTTCTTT; CDR3 protein: CSARGHHEAFF
clone size: many; D gene: NA; J gene: TRBJ1-5; V gene: TRBV7-2; CDR3 DNA: TGTGCCAGCGCAGAACAGGGTCATGCTCAGCCCCAGCATTTT; CDR3 protein: CASAEQGHAQPQHF
clone size: few; D gene: NA; J gene: TRBJ1-5; V gene: TRBV19; CDR3 DNA: TGTGCCAGTAGTCTCTACGGCCGTTACAGGGAGCCCCAGCATTTT; CDR3 protein: CASSLYGRYREPQHF
clone size: many; D gene: NA; J gene: TRBJ2-5; V gene: TRBV7-2; CDR3 DNA: TGTGCCAGCAGCCCGGCTCTAGGGACCCAGTACTTC; CDR3 protein: CASSPALGTQYF
clone size: many; D gene: NA; J gene: TRBJ1-3; V gene: TRBV7-6; CDR3 DNA: TGTGCCAGCAGTTACTCTGGAAACACCATGTATTTT; CDR3 protein: CASSYSGNTMYF
clone size: NA; D gene: NA; J gene: TRBJ1-2; V gene: TRBV6-5; CDR3 DNA: TGTGCCAGCAGTTACTCGAGTTTTGGGGATGGCTACACCTTC; CDR3 protein: CASSYSSFGDGYTF
clone size: many; D gene: NA; J gene: TRBJ2-2; V gene: TRBV7-8; CDR3 DNA: TGTGCCAGCAGAAAAAGGCACGATGCCCAGGCCGGGGAGCTGTTTTTT; CDR3 protein: CASRKRHDAQAGELFF
clone size: many; D gene: NA; J gene: TRBJ1-2; V gene: TRBV12-5; CDR3 DNA: TGTGCTAGTGGTTTCTCGGGGGCCTTTTATGGCTACACCTTC; CDR3 protein: CASGFSGAFYGYTF
clone size: many; D gene: NA; J gene: TRBJ1-2; V gene: TRBV15; CDR3 DNA: TGTGCCACCAGCCCCAAGGGACATCCCGTCTATGGCTACACCTTC; CDR3 protein: CATSPKGHPVYGYTF
clone size: many; D gene: NA; J gene: TRBJ1-1; V gene: TRBV30; CDR3 DNA: TGTGCCTGGAGTGCCGCACGGGGGCTTGAAGCTTTCTTT; CDR3 protein: CAWSAARGLEAFF
clone size: many; D gene: NA; J gene: TRBJ2-2; V gene: TRBV7-8; CDR3 DNA: TGTGCCAGCAGCTTAGCTCAGGGAAAAGTCTCCGGGGAGCTGTTTTTT; CDR3 protein: CASSLAQGKVSGELFF
clone size: many; D gene: NA; J gene: TRBJ1-1; V gene: TRBV11-2; CDR3 DNA: TGTGCCAGCAGCTTAGTTCTCATCGTCCGGGGGATGAACACTGAAGCTTTCTTT; CDR3 protein: CASSLVLIVRGMNTEAFF
clone size: NA; D gene: NA; J gene: TRBJ2-5; V gene: TRBV14; CDR3 DNA: TGTGCCAGCAGCGGTCGGGCGACCCAGTACTTC; CDR3 protein: CASSGRATQYF
clone size: NA; D gene: NA; J gene: TRBJ1-6; V gene: TRBV20-1; CDR3 DNA: TGCAGTGCTAGGGTCGGGGGGCCCTATAATTCACCCCTCCACTTT; CDR3 protein: CSARVGGPYNSPLHF
clone size: NA; D gene: TRBD2; J gene: TRBJ2-5; V gene: TRBV7-2; CDR3 DNA: TGTGCCAGCAGCTTATACGGGCTAGCGGGGGGAGAGACCCAGTACTTC; CDR3 protein: CASSLYGLAGGETQYF
clone size: many; D gene: NA; J gene: TRBJ1-5; V gene: TRBV20-1; CDR3 DNA: TGCAGTGCTGGGGACGGAAGCAATCAGCCCCAGCATTTT; CDR3 protein: CSAGDGSNQPQHF
clone size: NA; D gene: NA; J gene: TRBJ1-2; V gene: TRBV3-1; CDR3 DNA: TGTGCCAGCAGCCATGTAACATCTAACTATGGCTACACCTTC; CDR3 protein: CASSHVTSNYGYTF
clone size: many; D gene: NA; J gene: TRBJ1-5; V gene: TRBV10-3; CDR3 DNA: TGTGCCATCAGTTCACGAAGGGTTATTAGCAATCAGCCCCAGCATTTT; CDR3 protein: CAISSRRVISNQPQHF
clone size: NA; D gene: NA; J gene: TRBJ1-2; V gene: TRBV28; CDR3 DNA: TGTGCCAGCAGCCGCAGTCACATTAACTATGGCTACACCTTC; CDR3 protein: CASSRSHINYGYTF
clone size: many; D gene: NA; J gene: TRBJ2-2; V gene: TRBV7-3; CDR3 DNA: TGTGCCAGCAGCTACAGGGTTCACACCGGGGAGCTGTTTTTT; CDR3 protein: CASSYRVHTGELFF
clone size: NA; D gene: NA; J gene: TRBJ1-1; V gene: TRBV7-3; CDR3 DNA: TGTGCCAGCAGCCTCGGTCCGCGGACTGAAGCTTTCTTT; CDR3 protein: CASSLGPRTEAFF
clone size: few; D gene: NA; J gene: TRBJ2-6; V gene: TRBV5-1; CDR3 DNA: TGCGCCAGCAGCTTGTTATCTGTAGGGTCTGGGGCCAACGTCCTGACTTTC; CDR3 protein: CASSLLSVGSGANVLTF